This TCR beta chain was obtained from a study of blood T cell repertoires in COVID-19. This clone came up once. Germline V lookup: CDR1 SQVTM, CDR2 ANQGSEA. This CDR3 is 13 amino acids long. Trimming at V came to 3 bases and at J to 4 bases, leaving 5 bases not matched to a gene. The table came from immunoSEQ multiplex PCR; TCRdb's copy has only in-frame clones and leaves some out. This table has 140,000 or so clones, over 75% appearing once. The origin of this receptor is an older woman with active COVID-19. Material for sequencing was peripheral blood. The chain links TRBV29-1 to TRBJ1-2; 7 nucleotides line up with TRBD1. The CDR3 DNA sequence: TGCAGCGTTGAGCCGGGACAGTCCTATGGCTACACCTTC. Its protein is CSVEPGQSYGYTF.